This paragraph reports one T cell receptor (beta chain). Per the original data handling: The authors estimated nucleated cell counts from reference gene primer amplification. Method: immunoSEQ multiplex PCR; TCRdb's copy keeps in-frame clones and lacks some. V, J and clone size are those of that table, while D and trimming were read from the DNA. The repertoire consists of about 140,000 clones, with 70% to 80% occurring once and the leading ten covering about a tenth. The CDR3 is 15 amino acids. CDR1 is MGHRA and CDR2 is YSYEKL in the germline V gene. J gave up 5 bases and V 3 bases, and 6 bases lay outside the gene matches. The sample belongs to a study of blood T cell repertoires in COVID-19. Whole-study context: T cells, B-cell-depleted T cells, or PBMCs supplied cDNA or gDNA.

The sequenced material came from peripheral blood. The rearrangement links TRBV4-1 to TRBJ2-1; 8 bases match TRBD2. The receptor's source is a man aged 60 to 75 who had recovered from COVID-19. CDR3 region: CASSHTGGDHNEQFF. The CDR3 DNA follows: TGCGCCAGCAGCCATACCGGGGGGGACCACAATGAGCAGTTCTTC.